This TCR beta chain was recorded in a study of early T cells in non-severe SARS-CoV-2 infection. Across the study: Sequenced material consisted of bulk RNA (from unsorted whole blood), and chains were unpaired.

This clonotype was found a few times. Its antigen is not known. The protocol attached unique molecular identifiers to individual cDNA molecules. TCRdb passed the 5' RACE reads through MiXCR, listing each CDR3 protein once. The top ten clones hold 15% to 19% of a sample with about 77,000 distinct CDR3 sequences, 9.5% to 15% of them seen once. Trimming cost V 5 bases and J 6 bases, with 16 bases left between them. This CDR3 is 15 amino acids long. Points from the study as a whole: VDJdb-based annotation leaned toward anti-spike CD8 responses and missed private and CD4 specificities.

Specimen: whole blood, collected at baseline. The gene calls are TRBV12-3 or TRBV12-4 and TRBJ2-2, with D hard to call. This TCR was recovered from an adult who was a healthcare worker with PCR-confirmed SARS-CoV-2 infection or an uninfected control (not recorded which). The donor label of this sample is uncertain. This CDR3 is CASSPFLRAPGELFF. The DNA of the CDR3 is TGTGCCAGCAGTCCCTTCCTTAGGGCCCCCGGGGAGCTGTTTTTT.